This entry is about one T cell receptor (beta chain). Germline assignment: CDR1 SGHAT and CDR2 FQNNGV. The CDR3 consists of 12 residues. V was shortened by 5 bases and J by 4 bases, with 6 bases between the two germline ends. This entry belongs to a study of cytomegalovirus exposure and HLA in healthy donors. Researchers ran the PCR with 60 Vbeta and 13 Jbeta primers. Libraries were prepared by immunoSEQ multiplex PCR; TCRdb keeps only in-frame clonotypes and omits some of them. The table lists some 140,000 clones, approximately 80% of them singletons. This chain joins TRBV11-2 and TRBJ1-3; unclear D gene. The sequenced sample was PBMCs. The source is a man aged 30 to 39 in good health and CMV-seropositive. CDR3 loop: CASSLGGNTIYF. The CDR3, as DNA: TGTGCCAGCAGCCTCGGGGGAAACACCATATATTTT.